The T cell receptor beta chain under discussion was sequenced for a study of blood T cell repertoires in COVID-19. From germline, CDR1 is SGHRS and CDR2 YFSETQ. The germline V and J ends were trimmed by 4 bases and 3 bases, with 17 bases remaining between them. The CDR3 extends over 15 amino acids. The table came from immunoSEQ multiplex PCR; TCRdb's copy has only in-frame clones and leaves some out. The sample consists of around 380,000 clones, roughly 80% of them appearing once. The table lists this clone with a few counts. The sequencing input was peripheral blood. The chain carries TRBV5-1 and TRBJ2-7; D is unclear. The sequence came from a human donor with acute or convalescent COVID-19. The donor label of this sample is uncertain. Here the CDR3 reads CASSHDFNPGYEQYF. CDR3 DNA: TGCGCCAGCAGCCACGACTTCAATCCCGGCTACGAGCAGTACTTC.